Shown below are 21 T cell receptor beta chains from a single sample sequenced in a study of tumor-infiltrating lymphocytes in primary liver carcinoma. Investigators took RNA and DNA out together from roughly 21-30 mg of unsorted bulk tissue. cDNA specific to TCR beta was made from 500 ng of total RNA, with a constant-region primer employed for priming. TCR beta libraries came from three nested multiplex PCR rounds using slightly modified ARM-PCR. Running 10 cycles apiece, the first two PCR rounds relied on TRBV1-TRBV30 forward primers together with a C-beta reverse primer. TCRdb itself ran the multiplex PCR reads through MiXCR, one entry per CDR3 protein. The profile shows fewer than 50,000 distinct CDR3 sequences, around 80% of them singletons. Sequencing used tumor-adjacent normal liver tissue. Receptors originate from a woman aged 30 to 39 with primary liver carcinoma and hepatitis B virus infection.

This clonotype was detected a few times. This clone may be a read error of a much larger clone one base away. The V gene is TRBV14, the J gene TRBJ2-3; D is unresolved. Germline V CDR1 and CDR2: SGHDN, FVKESK. The germline V and J ends were trimmed by 7 bases and 10 bases, with 12 bases remaining between them. This CDR3 contains 11 residues. CDR3 DNA: TGTGCCAGCAACCAGGCTAGTCCGCAGTATTTT. Encoded protein: CASNQASPQYF.

This clonotype was observed many times. J is TRBJ2-1 and V is TRBV6-2 or TRBV6-3; D gene uncertain. V gave up 8 bases and J gave up 0 bases, with 20 bases separating them. The CDR3 extends over 17 amino acids. Looked up from germline, CDR1 is MNHEY and CDR2 is SVGEGT. The CDR3 protein is CASPSTSEALSYNEQFF. The DNA of the CDR3 is TGTGCCAGCCCTTCTACGAGTGAGGCTCTCTCCTACAATGAGCAGTTCTTC.

This clonotype is large (0.1 to 1%). CDR3 bases: TGTGCCAGCAGACTACCGGGACAGTTCACAGATACGCAGTATTTT. It yields the protein CASRLPGQFTDTQYF. This rearrangement joins TRBV11-2 to TRBJ2-3; 7 bases are shared with TRBD1. V lost 6 bases and J lost 2; bases outside the gene matches: 8. This CDR3 contains 15 residues. In germline, CDR1 is SGHAT, CDR2 FQNNGV. Full variable domain (remainder filled in from reference TRBV11-2 and TRBJ2-3): EAGVAQSPRYKIIEKRQSVAFWCNPISGHATLYWYQQILGQGPKLLIQFQNNGVVDDSQLPKDRFSAERLKGVDSTLKIQPAKLEDSAVYLCASRLPGQFTDTQYFGPGTRLTVL.

Comment on this clonotype: No conserved phenylalanine or tryptophan ends this CDR3, so it is likely a read error. The CDR3 loop reads CASSEHAGEGDTQYS. The CDR3 DNA is TGTGCCAGCAGTGAACACGCGGGAGAAGGGGATACGCAGTATTCT. V gene TRBV6-1 combines with J gene TRBJ2-3; 7 bases fit TRBD2. The CDR3 runs 15 residues. Germline CDR1 is MNHNS and CDR2 is SASEGT. J lost 6 bases, V lost 2 bases, and 8 bases had no gene match.

This clonotype came up many times. The J gene is TRBJ1-1, the V gene TRBV7-3; D is uncertain. V lost 5 bases and J 0 bases, leaving 7 bases between the germline ends. Germline CDR1 reads SGHTA; CDR2 reads FQGTGA. The CDR3 is 13 residues long. CDR3 DNA: TGTGCCAGCAGCCCCTATTTGAACACTGAAGCTTTCTTT. This translates into CASSPYLNTEAFF. The variable domain in full, completed from reference TRBV7-3 and TRBJ1-1, reads GAGVSQTPSNKVTEKGKYVELRCDPISGHTALYWYRQSLGQGPEFLIYFQGTGAADDSGLPNDRFFAVRPEGSVSTLKIQRTERGDSAVYLCASSPYLNTEAFFGQGTRLTVV.

About this clonotype: At one of its ends the junction is not consistent with the germline gene, which may arise from a read error. V and J are TRBV6-2 or TRBV6-3 and TRBJ2-2; a weak D match, TRBD2 (5 bases). The germline CDR1 and CDR2 sequences are MNHEY and SVGEGT. CDR3 size: 13 residues. The CDR3 DNA reads as TGTTCCAGCGGCCGAACAGACACCGGGGAGATGTTCTTT. Encoded protein: CSSGRTDTGEMFF.

This clonotype was seen ten or more times. The J gene is TRBJ2-4, the V gene TRBV28; D might be TRBD2 (5 bases). This CDR3 is 14 amino acids long. Deletions cut 5 bases from V and 6 bases from J, with 14 bases between. CDR1 is MDHEN, CDR2 SYDVKM, per germline. CDR3 amino acids: CASSSTSTRNIQYF. The CDR3 DNA sequence: TGTGCCAGCAGTAGTACTAGTACTCGAAACATTCAGTACTTC.

For this clonotype: One junction end does not reproduce the germline sequence, and a read error may be involved. The rearrangement uses TRBV5-4 and TRBJ1-3; the D is unclear. Germline V gene data show CDR1 as SGHNT and CDR2 as YYREEE (reference sequence). The CDR3 contains 14 residues. The CDR3 loop reads CANSRTEPGNTIFF. The DNA for the CDR3 is TGTGCCAACAGCCGGACTGAGCCTGGAAACACCATATTTTTT.

This clonotype was seen just once. This chain uses TRBV6-2 or TRBV6-3 with TRBJ1-5; D ambiguous. The germline V gene encodes CDR1 MNHEY and CDR2 SVGEGT. The CDR3 is 13 residues long. Trimming took off 0 bases at V and 3 bases at J, with 3 bases between the two ends. The CDR3 loop reads CASSYSNNQPQHF. The DNA of the CDR3 is TGTGCCAGCAGTTACTCGAACAATCAGCCCCAGCATTTT.

By frequency in the sample, this clonotype is medium-sized (0.01 to 0.1%). The rearrangement uses TRBV29-1 and TRBJ2-2; D uncertain. This CDR3 is built from 12 residues. V was clipped by 7 bases and J by 1 base, with 7 bases between them. Per the germline V gene, CDR1 is SQVTM and CDR2 is ANQGSEA. The CDR3 region has the DNA TGCAGCGCTCGACGGAACACCGGGGAGCTGTTTTTT. Protein sequence: CSARRNTGELFF.

CDR3 nucleotides: TGCGCCAGCAGTTCCGGACTAGCGGCTGTTAGGGCAGATACGCAGTATTTT. This encodes CASSSGLAAVRADTQYF. The chain links TRBV5-1 to TRBJ2-3, with 10 bases identical to TRBD2. V lost 5 bases, J lost 4 bases, and 13 bases stayed unmatched. The CDR3 runs 17 residues. Germline CDR1 is SGHRS and CDR2 is YFSETQ.

This clonotype was recorded a few times. The V gene is TRBV12-3 or TRBV12-4, the J gene TRBJ2-3, with 9 bases fitting TRBD1. V lost 11 bases, J lost 3 bases, and 12 bases stayed unmatched. The CDR3 is 15 amino acids. CDR3 coding DNA: TGTGCCGACAGTTTAGGGGACAGGGATACAGATACGCAGTATTTT. Its protein product is CADSLGDRDTDTQYF.

This clonotype has a single count. The chain joins TRBV4-1 to TRBJ2-3; the D is unclear. The CDR3 covers 18 residues. The ends were cut back, 2 bases at V and 6 bases at J, with 24 bases in the middle. In germline, CDR1 is MGHRA, CDR2 YSYEKL. CDR3 sequence (DNA): TGCGCCAGCAGCCAACTAGGCACGGTAGCTGAAGACTCGGATACGCAGTATTTT. Protein product: CASSQLGTVAEDSDTQYF.

The rearrangement links TRBV11-2 to TRBJ2-5, with TRBD2 identical over 9 bases. Losses at the gene ends were 4 bases for V and 4 bases for J; bases not matched to a gene: 10. Germline CDR1 reads SGHAT; CDR2 reads FQNNGV. This CDR3 is 16 amino acids long. Written as DNA, the CDR3 is TGTGCCAGCAGCTACTCCCGTGGTAGCGGGAGAGAGACCCAGTACTTC. Translation: CASSYSRGSGRETQYF.

Concerning this clonotype itself: A much larger clone lies a single base off, so this may be a read error. This chain joins TRBV28 and TRBJ2-6; weak D call: TRBD1 (5 bases). Germline V gene data show CDR1 as MDHEN and CDR2 as SYDVKM. This CDR3 is 16 amino acids long. The CDR3 DNA sequence: TGTGCCAGCAGTTCCAGACTGGGATCTGGGGCCAACGTCCTGAGTTTC. This encodes CASSSRLGSGANVLSF.

This clonotype was observed many times. This chain uses TRBV6-1 with TRBJ1-1; 10 bases fit TRBD1. With 2 bases clipped from V and 3 bases from J, the junction kept 6 bases outside the gene matches. In germline, CDR1 is MNHNS, CDR2 SASEGT. The CDR3 consists of 16 residues. CDR3 nucleotides: TGTGCCAGCAGTGAAAGATCGACAGGGGGCTACACTGAAGCTTTCTTT. Amino acid sequence: CASSERSTGGYTEAFF.

Note on this clonotype: Relative to the germline gene, one junction end is altered; a read error may explain this. The chain employs TRBV12-3 or TRBV12-4 and TRBJ1-1, with a tentative D call TRBD1 (6 bases). CDR3 length: 17 residues. CDR3 region: CASGLGADSVYPTEAFF. The CDR3 DNA sequence: TGTGCCAGCGGTTTAGGTGCGGACAGCGTTTATCCCACTGAAGCCTTCTTT.

CDR3 coding DNA: TGTGCCAGCAGCCCGGGGCTAACAGGCCACCTTTTTAACAGTGAGCAGTTCTTC. Protein sequence: CASSPGLTGHLFNSEQFF. The rearrangement joins TRBV6-2 or TRBV6-3 to TRBJ2-1; D may be TRBD1 or TRBD2 (5 bases each). Looked up from germline, CDR1 is MNHEY and CDR2 is SVGEGT. This CDR3 region has 18 residues. The V and J ends lost 6 bases and 9 bases respectively, with 30 bases between them.

This clonotype was observed a few times. The germline gene is not matched at one end of the junction; a read error may be the cause. This rearrangement joins TRBV6-2 or TRBV6-3 to TRBJ2-7, with D hard to call. This CDR3 comprises 14 residues. From germline, CDR1 is MNHEY and CDR2 SVGEGT. The CDR3 nucleotides read TGTACCAGCAGTTTGCAGGAGAATCCCTACGGGCAGTACTTC. It encodes CTSSLQENPYGQYF.

This clonotype was counted only a few times. The rearrangement links TRBV2 to TRBJ2-2; a possible D gene is TRBD1 (6 bases). This CDR3 has 14 residues. The V gene lost 7 bases and the J gene lost 4 bases, with 13 bases spanning the gap. CDR1 and CDR2 from the germline V gene are SNHLY and FYNNEI. Here the CDR3 DNA reads TGTGCCAGCACTCCGACAGGTGCCACCGGGGAGCTGTTTTTT. Its protein product is CASTPTGATGELFF.

Points on this clonotype: Because the CDR3's place on the DNA is in doubt, the DNA is left out and the CDR3 is given as listed by TCRdb. V is TRBV11-3 and J is TRBJ2-3; the table's D gene call, TRBD2, was not cross checked with the DNA. The CDR3 has 19 residues if both end residues are counted. Per germline, CDR1 SGHNT and CDR2 YENEEA. CDR3 sequence: CASNLGFGAGAEGTDTEYF.